These 11 T cell receptor beta chains were sequenced from one sample in a study of T cell responses to AZD1222 COVID-19 vaccine (TCRdb year 2021). The sample's time point, from its label and the paper: baseline before first vaccination. Library creation used the immunoSEQ multiplex PCR assay. TCRdb holds this immuneACCESS table with in-frame rearrangements only. Some clones are missing; in checked studies, unresolved V genes explain under half, and the rest has no known cause. The sample contains roughly 140,000 clones, 70% to 90% of them found a single time. Jointly, the top ten make up around 2% of the sample. This specimen was peripheral blood, taken on day 0 of AZD1222 vaccination. Receptor source: an adult in good health.

In DNA form, the CDR3 reads TGTGCCAGCAGCTCCCGGACAGTCACCTACGAGCAGTACTTC. Protein sequence: CASSSRTVTYEQYF. The genes are TRBV13 and TRBJ2-7; a weak D match, TRBD1 (6 bases). CDR1 PRHDT and CDR2 FYEKMQ come from the germline V gene (reference sequence). CDR3 length: 14 residues. Trimming cost V 4 bases and J 2 bases, with 12 bases left between them.

V and J are TRBV16 and TRBJ1-1, with 9 bases identical to TRBD1. V lost 3 bases, J lost 2 bases, and 4 bases stayed unmatched. Germline CDR1 KGHSY, CDR2 FQNENV. This CDR3 has 15 residues. The CDR3 nucleotides are TGTGCCAGCAGCCATCGGGGACAGGGTAACACTGAAGCTTTCTTT. This gives the protein CASSHRGQGNTEAFF.

V and J are TRBV11-1 and TRBJ1-1; D gene ambiguous. The CDR3 is 14 residues long. Per germline, CDR1 SGHAT and CDR2 FQDESV (reference sequence). V was pared by 5 bases and J by 5 bases, with 15 bases between. In DNA, the CDR3 is TGTGCCAGCAGCCACGGTGCCTTGGGGACTGAAGCTTTCTTT. Protein: CASSHGALGTEAFF.

The chain couples TRBV6-5 to TRBJ2-1; D gene ambiguous. Germline CDR1 MNHEY, CDR2 SVGAGI. V lost 2 bases, J lost 7 bases, and 15 bases lay in between. This CDR3 spans 15 amino acids. The CDR3 is CASSYRARIQNEQFF. Written as DNA, the CDR3 is TGTGCCAGCAGTTACCGGGCCAGGATCCAGAATGAGCAGTTCTTC.

The chain has TRBV11-2 and TRBJ2-1, with D possibly matching TRBD1 (5 bases). Trimming left V 1 base short and J 4 bases short, with 14 bases between. CDR3 length: 16 residues. Germline CDR1 is SGHAT and CDR2 is FQNNGV. The CDR3 DNA reads as TGTGCCAGCAGCTTAGTGGGCCGACAGTTTTACAATGAGCAGTTCTTC. Its protein product is CASSLVGRQFYNEQFF.

V gene TRBV29-1 combines with J gene TRBJ1-4, with TRBD1 matching 7 bases. This CDR3 contains 13 residues. Per germline, CDR1 SQVTM and CDR2 ANQGSEA. V trimming: 5 bases; J trimming: 8 bases; junction bases outside the gene matches: 8. The CDR3 sequence is CSVQQGPSEKLFF. The CDR3, as DNA: TGCAGCGTTCAACAGGGGCCCAGCGAAAAACTGTTTTTT. Drawing the rest from reference TRBV29-1 and TRBJ1-4, the complete variable domain is SAVISQKPSRDICQRGTSLTIQCQVDSQVTMMFWYRQQPGQSLTLIATANQGSEATYESGFVIDKFPISRPNLTFSTLTVSNMSPEDSSIYLCSVQQGPSEKLFFGSGTQLSVL.

CDR3 sequence (DNA): TGTGCCACCCAGGACAGGTTAAACACCGGGGAGCTGTTTTTT. Its translation: CATQDRLNTGELFF. V gene TRBV24-1 combines with J gene TRBJ2-2; 7 bases fit TRBD1. Germline loops: CDR1 KGHDR, CDR2 SFDVKD. This CDR3 is 14 amino acids long. Germline trimming cut 9 bases from V and 2 bases from J; bases unmatched to any gene: 5.

This chain joins TRBV2 and TRBJ1-6, with D hard to call. The length of the CDR3 is 12 residues. Germline-derived CDR1 and CDR2 are SNHLY and FYNNEI. The V end lost 7 bases, the J end lost 14 bases, and 15 bases lay between the germline ends. The CDR3: CASTERVITLHF. DNA of the CDR3: TGTGCCAGCACAGAACGGGTTATAACCCTCCACTTT.

This clone was counted between two and nine times. The V call is TRBV11-3, the J call TRBJ2-5, with 11 bases lining up with TRBD2. The CDR3 totals 19 residues. V lost 5 bases, J lost 2 bases, and 16 bases stayed unmatched. Germline V gene lookup returns CDR1 SGHNT and CDR2 YENEEA. CDR3 protein: CASSHGLLAGGRGQETQYF. The CDR3 DNA sequence: TGTGCCAGCAGCCACGGGTTGTTAGCGGGAGGGCGAGGACAAGAGACCCAGTACTTC.

The chain links TRBV30 to TRBJ1-2, with 10 bases matching TRBD1. Looked up from germline, CDR1 is GTSNPN and CDR2 is SVGIG (reference sequence). The CDR3 length is 14 residues. The V segment lost 1 base and the J segment 8 bases; nucleotides outside the gene matches: 7. The DNA of the CDR3 is TGTGCCTGGAGTGCCCCGGACAGGGGGAGGGGCTACACCTTC. This sequence encodes CAWSAPDRGRGYTF. Full variable domain (rest looked up from reference TRBV30 and TRBJ1-2): SQTIHQWPATLVQPVGSPLSLECTVEGTSNPNLYWYRQAAGRGLQLLFYSVGIGQISSEVPQNLSASRPQDRQFILSSKKLLLSDSGFYLCAWSAPDRGRGYTFGSGTRLTVV.

The table lists this clone with a count of one. This rearrangement joins TRBV2 to TRBJ1-3; maybe TRBD1 (5 bases). Germline V gene sequence: CDR1 SNHLY, CDR2 FYNNEI. The CDR3 sequence is 16 residues long. Here the CDR3 DNA reads TGTGGCTTGGTTAAGAACGGACACCGCTCTGGAAACACCATATATTTT. Residues: CGLVKNGHRSGNTIYF.